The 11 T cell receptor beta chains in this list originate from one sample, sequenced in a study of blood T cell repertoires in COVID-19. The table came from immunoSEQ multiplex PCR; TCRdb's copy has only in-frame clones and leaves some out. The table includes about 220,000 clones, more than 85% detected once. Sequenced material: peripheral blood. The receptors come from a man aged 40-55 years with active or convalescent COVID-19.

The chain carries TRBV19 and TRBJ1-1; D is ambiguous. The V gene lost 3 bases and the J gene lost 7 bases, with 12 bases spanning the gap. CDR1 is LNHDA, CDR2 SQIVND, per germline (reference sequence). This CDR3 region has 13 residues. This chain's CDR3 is CASSIWRSNEAFF. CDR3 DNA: TGTGCCAGTAGTATCTGGCGGTCGAATGAAGCTTTCTTT.

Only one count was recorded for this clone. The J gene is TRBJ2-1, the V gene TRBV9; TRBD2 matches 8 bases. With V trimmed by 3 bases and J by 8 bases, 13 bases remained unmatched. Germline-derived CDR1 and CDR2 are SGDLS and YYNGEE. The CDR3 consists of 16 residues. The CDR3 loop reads CASSASLAGLFHEQFF. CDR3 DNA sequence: TGTGCCAGCAGCGCTTCCTTAGCGGGATTGTTCCATGAGCAGTTCTTC.

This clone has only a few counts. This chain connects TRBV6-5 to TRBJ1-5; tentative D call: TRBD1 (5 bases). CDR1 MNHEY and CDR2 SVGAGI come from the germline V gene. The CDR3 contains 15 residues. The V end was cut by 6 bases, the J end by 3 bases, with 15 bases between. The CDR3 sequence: CASSLNLGANQPQHF. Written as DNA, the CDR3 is TGTGCCAGCAGCTTAAATCTAGGGGCCAATCAGCCCCAGCATTTT.

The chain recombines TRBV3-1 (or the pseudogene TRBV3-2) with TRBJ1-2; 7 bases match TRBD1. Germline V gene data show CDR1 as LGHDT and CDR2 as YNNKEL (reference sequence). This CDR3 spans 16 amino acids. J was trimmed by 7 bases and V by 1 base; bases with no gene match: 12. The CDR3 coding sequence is TGTGCCAGCAGCCAAGGGACAGGACGCCTGAAGGGTGGCTACACCTTC. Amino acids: CASSQGTGRLKGGYTF.

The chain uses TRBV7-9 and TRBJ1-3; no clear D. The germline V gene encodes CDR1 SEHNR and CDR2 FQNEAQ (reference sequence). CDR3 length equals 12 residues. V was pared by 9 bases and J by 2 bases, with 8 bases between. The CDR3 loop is CASTSTGNTIYF. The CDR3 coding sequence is TGTGCCAGTACATCCACTGGAAACACCATATATTTT.

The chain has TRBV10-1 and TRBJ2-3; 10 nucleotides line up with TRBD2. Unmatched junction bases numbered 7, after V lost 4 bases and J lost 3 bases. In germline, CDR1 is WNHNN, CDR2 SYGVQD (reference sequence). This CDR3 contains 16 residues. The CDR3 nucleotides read TGCGCCAGCAGTGGTACGCTAGCGGGGGAAACAGATACGCAGTATTTT. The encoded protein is CASSGTLAGETDTQYF.

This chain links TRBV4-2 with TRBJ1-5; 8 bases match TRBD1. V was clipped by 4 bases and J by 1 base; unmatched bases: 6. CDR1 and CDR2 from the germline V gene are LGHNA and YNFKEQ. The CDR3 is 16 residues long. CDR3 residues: CASSPSQGGSNQPQHF. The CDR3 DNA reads TGTGCCAGCAGCCCTTCACAGGGGGGGAGCAATCAGCCCCAGCATTTT.

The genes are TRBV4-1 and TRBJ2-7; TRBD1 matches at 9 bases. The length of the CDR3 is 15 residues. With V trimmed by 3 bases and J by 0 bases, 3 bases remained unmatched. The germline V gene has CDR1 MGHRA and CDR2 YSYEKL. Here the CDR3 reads CASSHGDRASYEQYF. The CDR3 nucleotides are TGCGCCAGCAGCCATGGGGACAGGGCCTCCTACGAGCAGTACTTC.

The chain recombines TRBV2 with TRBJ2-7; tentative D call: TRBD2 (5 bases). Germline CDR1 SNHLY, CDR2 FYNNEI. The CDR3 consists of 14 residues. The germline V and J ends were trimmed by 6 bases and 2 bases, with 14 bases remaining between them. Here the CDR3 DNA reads TGTGCCAGCAGGGAGGATTTTGGGGCCTACGAGCAGTACTTC. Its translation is CASREDFGAYEQYF.

The CDR3 protein is CASSDWETGNTIYF. Written as DNA, the CDR3 is TGCGCCAGCAGCGATTGGGAGACGGGAAACACCATATATTTT. V usage is TRBV5-1 and J usage is TRBJ1-3; D unresolved. The CDR3 contains 14 residues. Trimming stripped 4 bases from V and 4 bases from J, with 12 bases between. Germline-derived CDR1 and CDR2 are SGHRS and YFSETQ.

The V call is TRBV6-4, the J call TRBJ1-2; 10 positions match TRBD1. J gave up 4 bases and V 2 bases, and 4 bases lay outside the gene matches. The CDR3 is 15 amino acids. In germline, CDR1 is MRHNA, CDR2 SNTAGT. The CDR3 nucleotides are TGTGCCAGCAGTGACGGGACAGGGGTGCCCTATGGCTACACCTTC. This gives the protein CASSDGTGVPYGYTF.